This is a list of T cell receptor beta chains from one sample in a study of yellow fever vaccine responses in identical twins. TCRdb called the RT-PCR reads again in MiXCR, with one record for every CDR3 protein. The sample has around 13,000 distinct CDR3 sequences, about 83% seen once; the top ten hold approximately 1.7%. Specimen: T cells from blood (PBMCs), unsorted or a sorted subset (not recorded which), collected before or after yellow fever vaccination (not recorded which). The source of these receptors is a woman aged 18 to 35 who received the yellow fever vaccine. Both conserved end residues are part of each CDR3. A D gene is named only where the DNA matches it firmly.

v_gene	j_gene	d_gene	CDR3nt	CDR3aa
TRBV12-3/TRBV12-4	TRBJ2-7	.	TGTGCCAGCAGCCCTTGGGGACCCCTGACCTACGAGCAGTACTTC	CASSPWGPLTYEQYF
TRBV9	TRBJ2-3	TRBD2	TGTGCCAGCAGCGTCGGCGGGGGGAGCACAGATACGCAGTATTTT	CASSVGGGSTDTQYF
TRBV10-1	TRBJ1-1	.	TGCGCCAGCAGTGAGACGGTAGGCACTGAAGCTTTCTTT	CASSETVGTEAFF
TRBV18	TRBJ1-6	TRBD1	TGTGCCAGCTCACCATTGGGACAGGGTAATTCACCCCTCCACTTT	CASSPLGQGNSPLHF
TRBV11-3	TRBJ2-3	.	TGTGCCAGCAGCCCCGGCCTATCCAGCACAGATACGCAGTATTTT	CASSPGLSSTDTQYF
TRBV28	TRBJ1-1	.	TGTGCCAGCAGTTTACCCCAGCGTGCTGCTTTCTTT	CASSLPQRAAFF
TRBV10-1	TRBJ2-1	.	TGCGCCAGCAGTGATTTGGGTGGTCCTGACAATGAGCAGTTCTTC	CASSDLGGPDNEQFF
TRBV5-5	TRBJ2-1	TRBD2	TGTGCCAGCAGCCCCGGGACTAGCGGGAGCAATGAGCAGTTCTTC	CASSPGTSGSNEQFF
TRBV29-1	TRBJ2-7	.	TGCAGCGTTTCCGACAGGTCCTACGAGCAGTACTTC	CSVSDRSYEQYF
TRBV23-1	TRBJ1-6	.	TGCGCCAGCGAACCGAGGACACCCTCGCGATATAATTCACCCCTCCACTTT	CASEPRTPSRYNSPLHF
TRBV29-1	TRBJ2-7	.	TGCAGCGTTGGGATGAGTGACCGCGAGCAGTACTTC	CSVGMSDREQYF